A selection of T cell receptor beta chains follows, all from one sample in a study of beta chain features in type 1 diabetes. Clones were read by immunoSEQ multiplex PCR, and TCRdb kept only the in-frame ones, dropping some. The table has around 160,000 clones, around 50% seen once. Material for sequencing was Tregs from blood. Receptor source: a man between 18 and 35 years old in good health. Both conserved end residues are part of each CDR3. The D gene is left open where the match is weak. Only some rows state a clone size, as once, few, many or a class for expanded clones.

V	size	D	J	CDR3	DNA
TRBV28	NA	TRBD2	TRBJ2-1	CASSTVSGREYNEQFF	TGTGCCAGCAGCACGGTTAGCGGGAGGGAATACAATGAGCAGTTCTTC
TRBV29-1	NA	NA	TRBJ1-5	CSAVQGSNQPQHF	TGCAGCGCCGTCCAGGGTAGCAATCAGCCCCAGCATTTT
TRBV9	NA	NA	TRBJ1-6	CASGPQGRGSPLHF	TGTGCCAGCGGACCCCAGGGGCGCGGTTCACCCCTCCACTTT
TRBV28	NA	NA	TRBJ1-2	CASSLWEENYGYTF	TGTGCCAGCAGTTTATGGGAGGAGAACTATGGCTACACCTTC
TRBV29-1	NA	NA	TRBJ1-1	CSVYMNTEAFF	TGCAGCGTTTATATGAACACTGAAGCTTTCTTT
TRBV7-9	NA	TRBD1	TRBJ1-2	CASSHSGGDRDGYTF	TGTGCCAGCAGCCACAGCGGTGGGGACAGAGATGGCTACACCTTC
TRBV5-4	NA	TRBD1	TRBJ2-2	CASSQGQTGELFF	TGTGCCAGCAGCCAGGGACAGACCGGGGAGCTGTTTTTT
TRBV7-2	NA	NA	TRBJ2-7	CASSSPTSYEQYF	TGTGCCAGCAGCTCGCCGACTAGCTACGAGCAGTACTTC
TRBV27	NA	TRBD1	TRBJ1-4	CASSPRQGWVTNEKLFF	TGTGCCAGCAGTCCACGACAGGGGTGGGTGACTAATGAAAAACTGTTTTTT
TRBV7-2	NA	NA	TRBJ2-3	CASSLAWGDSPQYF	TGTGCCAGCAGCTTAGCGTGGGGGGACAGCCCGCAGTATTTT
TRBV19	NA	TRBD1	TRBJ1-5	CASSMRQGAPAQPQHF	TGTGCCAGTAGTATGAGACAGGGGGCGCCGGCTCAGCCCCAGCATTTT
TRBV29-1	NA	NA	TRBJ2-5	CSVRTGPEGTQYF	TGCAGCGTAAGAACAGGTCCGGAGGGAACCCAGTACTTC
TRBV7-2	NA	TRBD2	TRBJ2-7	CASSLVKGSVVAGNEQYF	TGTGCCAGCAGCTTAGTGAAGGGTTCCGTGGTAGCGGGGAACGAGCAGTACTTC
TRBV6-1	NA	TRBD1	TRBJ1-2	CASSSEGAFGYGYTF	TGTGCCAGCAGTTCTGAGGGGGCGTTCGGCTATGGCTACACCTTC
TRBV19	NA	NA	TRBJ1-1	CASSIDLQGTNTEAFF	TGTGCCAGTAGTATAGATCTCCAGGGGACGAACACTGAAGCTTTCTTT
TRBV4-2	NA	TRBD2	TRBJ2-5	CASSRLGLAGGPRRLETQYF	TGTGCCAGCAGCCGACTAGGACTAGCGGGAGGGCCGCGTCGCCTGGAGACCCAGTACTTC
TRBV6-1	NA	NA	TRBJ2-7	CATRETTYYEQYF	TGTGCCACCAGGGAGACCACATACTACGAGCAGTACTTC
TRBV7-3	NA	NA	TRBJ2-1	CASSLGWSSGYNEQFF	TGTGCCAGCAGCTTAGGATGGAGTAGCGGCTACAATGAGCAGTTCTTC
TRBV30	NA	NA	TRBJ2-7	CAWSIDRTYEQYF	TGTGCCTGGAGTATCGACAGAACCTACGAGCAGTACTTC
TRBV7-9	NA	NA	TRBJ1-2	CASSSGWRGYGYTF	TGTGCCAGCAGCTCGGGGTGGCGGGGCTATGGCTACACCTTC
TRBV10-3	few	TRBD1	TRBJ1-6	CAITPGQDHSPLHF	TGTGCCATCACCCCGGGACAGGATCATTCACCCCTCCACTTT
TRBV6-1	NA	NA	TRBJ2-2	CASSSGTTNTGELFF	TGTGCCAGCAGTTCCGGGACAACGAACACCGGGGAGCTGTTTTTT
TRBV5-4	few	NA	TRBJ2-1	CASSPQPLGVLSAEQFF	TGTGCCAGCAGCCCACAACCGCTGGGCGTACTTTCGGCTGAGCAGTTCTTC
TRBV19	NA	NA	TRBJ2-1	CASIKGGDNEQFF	TGTGCCAGTATCAAAGGGGGGGACAATGAGCAGTTCTTC
TRBV28	NA	NA	TRBJ2-7	CASSAPRDRSSYEQYF	TGTGCCAGCAGTGCCCCCCGAGACAGGTCCTCCTACGAGCAGTACTTC
TRBV4-1	few	TRBD1	TRBJ1-2	CASSQAPGGYGYTF	TGCGCCAGCAGCCAAGCACCAGGGGGCTATGGCTACACCTTC
TRBV10-3	once	TRBD2	TRBJ2-3	CAISVQAGGSDTQYF	TGTGCCATCAGTGTTCAAGCGGGGGGGTCGGATACGCAGTATTTT
TRBV18	NA	TRBD2	TRBJ2-7	CASSPKTSGQTLSYEQYF	TGTGCCAGCTCACCGAAGACTAGCGGCCAGACCCTCTCCTACGAGCAGTACTTC
TRBV5-1	few	TRBD1	TRBJ1-1	CASSARGQGNTEAFF	TGCGCCAGCAGCGCGAGAGGACAGGGGAACACTGAAGCTTTCTTT
TRBV11-3	NA	NA	TRBJ2-4	CASSTQPTHIQYF	TGTGCCAGCAGTACTCAGCCGACACACATTCAGTACTTC
TRBV7-9	once	TRBD2	TRBJ2-1	CASSTSGGVFNEQFF	TGTGCCAGCAGCACCAGCGGGGGAGTATTCAATGAGCAGTTCTTC